The 23 T cell receptor beta chains given below trace back to one sample, sequenced in a study of cytomegalovirus exposure and HLA in healthy donors. The PCR was carried out with 60 Vbeta primers and 13 Jbeta primers. Profiled with immunoSEQ multiplex PCR; TCRdb holds only in-frame clones, not every one. The table lists about 150,000 clones, around 80% of them singletons. Sequencing input: PBMCs. The source is a male donor in good health and CMV-seropositive.

The CDR3 region is CAWGEGLAAYNEQFF. CDR3 nucleotide sequence: TGTGCCTGGGGGGAGGGACTAGCGGCCTACAATGAGCAGTTCTTC. V and J are TRBV30 and TRBJ2-1; 11 bases match TRBD2. The CDR3 has 15 amino acids. Losses at the gene ends were 5 bases for V and 2 bases for J; bases not matched to a gene: 5. Germline CDR1 is GTSNPN and CDR2 is SVGIG (reference sequence).

The chain uses TRBV7-9 and TRBJ1-2, with D uncertain. V was shortened by 5 bases and J by 2 bases, with 9 bases between the two germline ends. In germline, CDR1 is SEHNR, CDR2 FQNEAQ (reference sequence). The CDR3 has 13 residues. Here the CDR3 reads CASSKDSNYGYTF. CDR3 bases: TGTGCCAGCAGCAAGGACTCAAACTATGGCTACACCTTC.

The chain uses TRBV30 and TRBJ1-1; 8 bases map to TRBD1. V lost 7 bases, J lost 4 bases, and 14 bases stayed unmatched. Germline CDR1 is GTSNPN and CDR2 is SVGIG (reference sequence). The CDR3 length is 15 residues. The CDR3 region is CAFKTSRGPGTEAFF. Written as DNA, the CDR3 is TGTGCCTTTAAAACCTCCAGGGGGCCGGGCACTGAAGCTTTCTTT.

The chain recombines TRBV27 with TRBJ2-7, with a possible D match to TRBD2 (5 bases). The CDR3 runs to 14 residues. The V gene's germline CDR1 is MNHEY and CDR2 SMNVEV (reference sequence). V lost 10 bases and J 0 bases, leaving 16 bases between the germline ends. CDR3 nucleotides: TGTGCCACTACCCACGGGGTCGGCTCCTACGAGCAGTACTTC. It encodes CATTHGVGSYEQYF.

The CDR3 is CASSLDFRGLVEKLFF. The DNA for the CDR3 is TGTGCCAGCAGCTTAGATTTCAGGGGGCTAGTTGAAAAACTGTTTTTT. This sequence joins TRBV7-9 and TRBJ1-4, with TRBD1 identical over 8 bases. CDR1 is SEHNR and CDR2 is FQNEAQ in the germline V gene (reference sequence). After removal of 1 base from V and 7 bases from J, the junction contained 8 bases not matched to a gene. CDR3 length: 16 amino acids.

Of note for this clone: Germline is not matched at one junction end, which may reflect a read error. Other DNA sequences within the sample encode an identical CDR3. This rearrangement joins TRBV7-2 to TRBJ1-4, with 8 bases aligning to TRBD1. The germline V gene has CDR1 SGHTA and CDR2 FQGNSA. There are 15 residues in the CDR3. The CDR3 here is CASSFTGGINEKLFF. The CDR3 DNA is TGCGCCAGCAGCTTCACAGGGGGTATTAATGAAAAACTGTTTTTT.

This chain uses TRBV19 with TRBJ2-1; the D is unclear. Trimming removed 5 bases at V and 0 bases at J, with 8 bases between. Per germline, CDR1 LNHDA and CDR2 SQIVND (reference sequence). The CDR3 runs to 14 residues. This CDR3 reads CASSWRSSYNEQFF. In DNA, the CDR3 is TGTGCCAGTAGTTGGCGGAGCTCCTACAATGAGCAGTTCTTC.

The rearrangement uses TRBV7-3 and TRBJ2-1; 7 bases agree with TRBD2. The CDR3 is made up of 12 amino acids. Looked up from germline, CDR1 is SGHTA and CDR2 is FQGTGA. V lost 5 bases, J lost 9 bases, and 4 bases stayed unmatched. In DNA form, the CDR3 reads TGTGCCAGCAGCCAAACGGGAGGTGAGCAGTTCTTC. This gives the protein CASSQTGGEQFF. Full variable domain (rest looked up from reference TRBV7-3 and TRBJ2-1): GAGVSQTPSNKVTEKGKYVELRCDPISGHTALYWYRQSLGQGPEFLIYFQGTGAADDSGLPNDRFFAVRPEGSVSTLKIQRTERGDSAVYLCASSQTGGEQFFGPGTRLTVL.

This clone occurred a few times. V gene TRBV7-6 combines with J gene TRBJ1-4; perhaps TRBD1 as D (5 bases). The CDR3 is made up of 14 amino acids. Looked up from germline, CDR1 is SGHVS and CDR2 is FNYEAQ. Trimming pared 1 base from V and 8 bases from J, leaving 11 bases between. DNA for the CDR3: TGTGCCAGCAGCTTAGAGGCAGGGTCGGAAAAACTGTTTTTT. This translates into CASSLEAGSEKLFF.

This clone has only one observation. This sequence joins TRBV27 and TRBJ1-5, with 7 bases fitting TRBD1. Germline V gene sequence: CDR1 MNHEY, CDR2 SMNVEV (reference sequence). The trim removed 4 bases at V and 5 bases at J, leaving 8 bases unmatched. This CDR3 region has 15 residues. The chain's CDR3 is CASSSSTGLDQPQHF. DNA of the CDR3: TGTGCCAGCAGTTCCTCGACAGGGTTGGATCAGCCCCAGCATTTT.

V and J are TRBV9 and TRBJ1-1, with D possibly being TRBD1 (6 bases). V was trimmed by 0 bases and J by 0 bases, leaving 12 bases between them. Germline CDR1 SGDLS, CDR2 YYNGEE. The CDR3 is 16 residues long. In nucleotides, the CDR3 is TGTGCCAGCAGCGTAGGGAGTGGGGGCTTGAACACTGAAGCTTTCTTT. Translating gives CASSVGSGGLNTEAFF.

The rearrangement links TRBV19 to TRBJ1-3; 9 positions match TRBD1. With 0 bases clipped from V and 2 bases from J, the junction kept 5 bases outside the gene matches. The CDR3 runs 17 residues. Germline values: CDR1 LNHDA, CDR2 SQIVND (reference sequence). This CDR3 is CASSIDLQGAPGNTIYF. The CDR3 DNA sequence: TGTGCCAGTAGTATAGACCTACAGGGGGCGCCTGGAAACACCATATATTTT.

The rearrangement links TRBV5-1 to TRBJ2-7, with D tentatively TRBD2 (6 bases). CDR1 and CDR2 (germline): SGHRS, YFSETQ. The germline V and J ends were trimmed by 0 bases and 3 bases, with 13 bases remaining between them. This CDR3 region has 15 residues. The chain's CDR3 is CASSLGISGSYEQYF. CDR3 nucleotide sequence: TGCGCCAGCAGCTTGGGAATTAGCGGCAGCTACGAGCAGTACTTC.

This chain uses TRBV6-1 with TRBJ1-5; the D is unclear. Trimming stripped 0 bases from V and 2 bases from J, with 5 bases between. The CDR3 totals 14 residues. Germline loops: CDR1 MNHNS, CDR2 SASEGT. For the CDR3, the DNA is TGTGCCAGCAGTGAAGCTCGGGGCAATCAGCCCCAGCATTTT. Its translation is CASSEARGNQPQHF.

The CDR3 DNA reads TGTGCCAGCAGCAATAGCGGGAGTGGGTACGAGCAGTACTTC. As protein: CASSNSGSGYEQYF. V and J are TRBV7-9 and TRBJ2-7; the match to TRBD2 covers 9 bases. The V gene end was trimmed by 5 bases and the J gene end by 4 bases; junction bases not matched to a gene: 6. Germline V lookup: CDR1 SEHNR, CDR2 FQNEAQ (reference sequence). The CDR3 is made up of 14 amino acids.

This chain links TRBV5-1 with TRBJ2-1; 8 positions agree with TRBD2. Germline values: CDR1 SGHRS, CDR2 YFSETQ. J lost 10 bases, V lost 3 bases, and 9 bases had no gene match. This CDR3 contains 14 residues. CDR3 amino acids: CASSWGLAGSEQFF. The CDR3 DNA sequence: TGCGCCAGCAGCTGGGGCCTAGCGGGCAGCGAGCAGTTCTTC.

This clone has just one count. The CDR3: CASSSSGTPHSGNTIYF. DNA for the CDR3: TGTGCCAGCAGCTCGTCCGGGACACCACACTCTGGAAACACCATATATTTT. The chain is built from TRBV7-2 and TRBJ1-3; weak D call: TRBD1 (6 bases). This CDR3 has 17 residues. The V and J ends lost 4 bases and 0 bases respectively, with 16 bases between them. Germline V gene data show CDR1 as SGHTA and CDR2 as FQGNSA.

The chain recombines TRBV10-3 with TRBJ1-5, with 10 bases identical to TRBD1. The V gene end was trimmed by 7 bases and the J gene end by 2 bases; junction bases not matched to a gene: 17. Germline values: CDR1 ENHRY, CDR2 SYGVKD. CDR3 length: 19 residues. This chain's CDR3 is CAIKGSLRRDRGRNQPQHF. The DNA for the CDR3 is TGTGCCATCAAAGGCAGCCTCCGCCGGGACAGGGGACGCAATCAGCCCCAGCATTTT.

This clone was counted between two and nine times. The V gene is TRBV7-6, the J gene TRBJ2-2; 7 nucleotides line up with TRBD1. CDR3 size: 14 residues. CDR1 is SGHVS, CDR2 FNYEAQ, per germline. The V gene end was trimmed by 1 base and the J gene end by 6 bases; junction bases not matched to a gene: 2. CDR3 protein: CASSLGQGSGELFF. For the CDR3, the DNA is TGTGCCAGCAGCTTAGGACAGGGTTCCGGGGAGCTGTTTTTT.

The chain joins TRBV11-3 to TRBJ2-7, with 8 bases identical to TRBD1. The CDR3 covers 14 residues. The V and J ends lost 3 bases and 5 bases, in that order; junction bases with no gene match: 6. Germline loops: CDR1 SGHNT, CDR2 YENEEA. The CDR3 DNA is TGTGCCAGCAGCTTGGACGACAGGGGCCACGAGCAGTACTTC. It yields the protein CASSLDDRGHEQYF.

The CDR3 sequence is CASSSIPTDTQYF. The CDR3 DNA reads as TGCGCCAGCAGCAGCATCCCCACAGATACGCAGTATTTT. The chain recombines TRBV5-1 with TRBJ2-3; no reliable D call. The CDR3 spans 13 residues. Trimming left V 4 bases short and J 2 bases short, with 8 bases between. The germline gives CDR1 SGHRS, CDR2 YFSETQ.

The chain links TRBV4-3 to TRBJ1-2; the match to TRBD1 covers 7 bases. There are 11 residues in the CDR3. V shed 6 bases and J 10 bases; nucleotides not matched to a gene: 5. Germline lookup yields CDR1 LGHNA and CDR2 YSLEER. For the CDR3, the DNA is TGCGCCAGCAGGCAGGGGGTATCCTACACCTTC. Amino acids: CASRQGVSYTF.

The chain employs TRBV15 and TRBJ2-5, with D possibly being TRBD1 (6 bases). Germline CDR1 LNHNV, CDR2 YYDKDF (reference sequence). CDR3 length: 14 amino acids. V was shortened by 4 bases and J by 5 bases, with 14 bases between the two germline ends. The CDR3 spells CATSKTGKRETQYF. For the CDR3, the DNA is TGTGCCACCAGCAAGACAGGCAAAAGGGAGACCCAGTACTTC. Supplemented by reference TRBV15 and TRBJ2-5, the full variable domain reads DAMVIQNPRYQVTQFGKPVTLSCSQTLNHNVMYWYQQKSSQAPKLLFHYYDKDFNNEADTPDNFQSRRPNTSFCFLDIRSPGLGDTAMYLCATSKTGKRETQYFGPGTRLLVL.